The 5 T cell receptor beta chains presented below share a single source sample, sequenced in a study of blood T cells in healthy people across ages. Together with a sample-barcoded 5' primer, a J-beta primer mix was included in a second PCR lasting about 6 to 12 cycles. A single record per CDR3 protein comes from TCRdb applying MiXCR to the 5' RACE reads. There are about 1.8 million distinct CDR3 sequences in the sample; 49% occur only once, and over 2% lies in the top ten. Source material: blood. These receptors were obtained from a middle-aged woman in good health.

The V and J genes are TRBV25-1 and TRBJ1-2; 7 nucleotides line up with TRBD1. Germline trimming cut 3 bases from V and 4 bases from J; bases unmatched to any gene: 8. The CDR3 length is 15 residues. CDR1 and CDR2 (germline): MGHDK, SYGVNS. CDR3 region: CASSDPGGATYGYTF. DNA for the CDR3: TGTGCCAGCAGTGATCCAGGGGGGGCCACCTATGGCTACACCTTC.

The sample holds a few counts of this clonotype. The chain joins TRBV9 to TRBJ2-3, with a tentative D call TRBD2 (5 bases). Germline-derived CDR1 and CDR2 are SGDLS and YYNGEE. The CDR3 consists of 16 residues. V gave up 0 bases and J gave up 3 bases, with 14 bases separating them. The CDR3 DNA sequence: TGTGCCAGCAGCGTAGCTCCTTCTAGGAGGACAGATACGCAGTATTTT. Amino acids: CASSVAPSRRTDTQYF.

This clonotype showed up just a few times. This chain uses TRBV12-5 with TRBJ2-3, with TRBD1 identical over 8 bases. The CDR3 totals 12 residues. Losses at the gene ends were 6 bases for V and 6 bases for J; bases not matched to a gene: 2. Germline loops: CDR1 LGHNT, CDR2 FRNRAP. The CDR3 DNA reads as TGTGCTAGTGGATACAGGGGGGATACGCAGTATTTT. Translating gives CASGYRGDTQYF.

The chain uses TRBV12-3 or TRBV12-4 and TRBJ1-4; 7 nucleotides line up with TRBD1. The CDR3 has 16 residues. Trimming cost V 2 bases and J 3 bases; bases outside gene matches: 6. The CDR3, as DNA: TGTGCCAGCAGTTTAAATGGGGGGACAGCTAATGAAAAACTGTTTTTT. Translating gives CASSLNGGTANEKLFF.

The V gene is TRBV7-9, the J gene TRBJ2-3, with 10 bases fitting TRBD1. V shed 6 bases, J shed 2 bases, and the junction held 14 bases outside the gene matches. The CDR3 is made up of 18 amino acids. Germline loops: CDR1 SEHNR, CDR2 FQNEAQ (reference sequence). CDR3 loop: CASSGIEDRGLYTDTQYF. For the CDR3, the DNA is TGTGCCAGCAGTGGGATCGAAGACAGGGGGCTATACACAGATACGCAGTATTTT.